The 15 T cell receptor beta chains presented below share a single source sample, sequenced in a study of blood T cells in healthy people across ages. Primers used in a second PCR of roughly 7 to 12 cycles were a sample-barcoded 5' primer and a J-beta primer mix. TCRdb re-derived calls from the 5' RACE reads in MiXCR, one entry per CDR3 protein. Here the sample spans about 900,000 distinct CDR3 sequences, around 62% being singletons. Material for sequencing was blood. These receptors all come from a man aged 25 to 40 in good health.

This chain uses TRBV4-1 with TRBJ2-1; TRBD1 agrees at 10 bases. Looked up from germline, CDR1 is MGHRA and CDR2 is YSYEKL. Trimming cost V 5 bases and J 8 bases; bases outside gene matches: 6. This CDR3 spans 14 amino acids. The CDR3 nucleotides read TGCGCCAGCAGCTCGAGGGACAGGGGCTATGAGCAGTTCTTC. As protein: CASSSRDRGYEQFF.

The chain employs TRBV10-3 and TRBJ1-4; no definite D call. V lost 3 bases to trimming and J lost 8 bases, with 7 bases between them. The CDR3 consists of 12 residues. Germline lookup yields CDR1 ENHRY and CDR2 SYGVKD. The CDR3 is CAISDSGEKLFF. CDR3 in DNA: TGTGCCATCAGTGATTCGGGGGAAAAACTGTTTTTT.

The chain joins TRBV5-6 to TRBJ1-2; possibly TRBD1 for D (5 bases). The CDR3 spans 15 residues. Trimming stripped 0 bases from V and 5 bases from J, with 14 bases between. CDR1 and CDR2 from the germline V gene are SGHDT and YYEEEE. Here the CDR3 reads CASSLDRTPYYGYTF. The CDR3, as DNA: TGTGCCAGCAGCTTGGACAGGACGCCTTATTATGGCTACACCTTC.

A few counts support this clonotype. The gene calls are TRBV4-1 and TRBJ2-5, with 14 bases identical to TRBD2. The CDR3 runs 16 residues. Germline V gene lookup returns CDR1 MGHRA and CDR2 YSYEKL. Trimming removed 4 bases from V and 1 base from J; junction bases left unmatched: 2. The chain's CDR3 is CASSRGLAGGQETQYF. As DNA, the CDR3 is TGCGCCAGCAGCCGCGGACTAGCGGGGGGCCAAGAGACCCAGTACTTC.

In its sample, this clonotype was seen a few times. This chain joins TRBV4-1 and TRBJ2-1, with 9 bases identical to TRBD2. V gave up 4 bases and J gave up 1 base; unmatched junction bases: 11. The CDR3 spans 18 residues. The V gene's germline CDR1 is MGHRA and CDR2 YSYEKL. CDR3 nucleotide sequence: TGCGCCAGCAGCCTATCCTCCATAGCGGGGGTTTCCTACAATGAGCAGTTCTTC. Amino acid sequence: CASSLSSIAGVSYNEQFF.

This chain uses TRBV20-1 with TRBJ2-1; unclear D gene. Germline V CDR1 and CDR2: DFQATT, SNEGSKA (reference sequence). There are 13 residues in the CDR3. Deletions cut 2 bases from V and 5 bases from J, with 10 bases between. The CDR3 spells CSARIPWDNEQFF. The CDR3 DNA reads TGCAGTGCTAGAATCCCATGGGACAATGAGCAGTTCTTC.

The gene calls are TRBV29-1 and TRBJ1-5; 8 bases agree with TRBD1. The V and J ends lost 6 bases and 4 bases, in that order; junction bases with no gene match: 5. Germline V gene lookup returns CDR1 SQVTM and CDR2 ANQGSEA. This CDR3 is 13 amino acids long. CDR3 sequence reads: CSVFDRGNQPQHF. The CDR3 region has the DNA TGCAGCGTCTTTGACAGGGGAAATCAGCCCCAGCATTTT.

V gene TRBV29-1 combines with J gene TRBJ2-5; the D is unclear. The end of the DNA aligns better with TRBJ2-1, so the J call may be wrong. CDR1 and CDR2 from the germline V gene are SQVTM and ANQGSEA. There are 14 residues in the CDR3. The CDR3 reads CSVAASGFQETQFF. The CDR3 nucleotides are TGCAGCGTTGCGGCTTCAGGATTCCAAGAGACCCAGTTCTTC.

The rearrangement uses TRBV5-1 and TRBJ2-1, with TRBD2 matching 7 bases. Germline CDR1 reads SGHRS; CDR2 reads YFSETQ. The CDR3 covers 15 residues. V shed 0 bases and J 5 bases; nucleotides not matched to a gene: 5. The CDR3 spells CASSLVSGANNEQFF. For the CDR3, the DNA is TGCGCCAGCAGCTTGGTCAGCGGGGCCAACAATGAGCAGTTCTTC.

The chain links TRBV7-9 to TRBJ2-3, with TRBD2 matching 8 bases. Per germline, CDR1 SEHNR and CDR2 FQNEAQ (reference sequence). The CDR3 contains 16 residues. Trimming took 2 bases from V and 7 from J; bases not matched to a gene: 11. In DNA form, the CDR3 reads TGTGCCAGCAGCTTAATTGGAGCGGGGGAATCGAATACGCAGTATTTT. This gives the protein CASSLIGAGESNTQYF.

The CDR3 DNA reads TGTGCCAGCACCCTGGTAGCTTCGAGGGAGGAGCAGTACTTC. Translating it yields CASTLVASREEQYF. V and J are TRBV21-1 and TRBJ2-7; whether TRBD1, the table's D call, matches the DNA was not checked. TRBV21-1 is termed a pseudogene. CDR3 size: 14 residues.

The rearrangement joins TRBV4-3 to TRBJ2-1; no clear D. Germline CDR1 is LGHNA and CDR2 is YSLEER. The V and J ends lost 0 bases and 9 bases respectively, with 6 bases between them. The CDR3 is made up of 12 amino acids. The CDR3 spells CASSQDPLEQFF. Here the CDR3 DNA reads TGCGCCAGCAGCCAAGATCCGCTTGAGCAGTTCTTC.

This chain connects TRBV7-3 to TRBJ2-5, with a tentative D call TRBD1 (5 bases). CDR1 and CDR2 from the germline V gene are SGHTA and FQGTGA. The CDR3 length is 16 residues. V was cut by 5 bases and J by 4 bases, with 20 bases left in between. The CDR3 DNA reads TGTGCCAGCAGCCTATACCCAGCAGGGAAGGGAGAGACCCAGTACTTC. Encoded protein: CASSLYPAGKGETQYF.

The chain joins TRBV15 to TRBJ2-4, with 8 bases that match TRBD1. The J call may be mistaken, given a closer DNA end match to TRBJ2-7. The germline V gene has CDR1 LNHNV and CDR2 YYDKDF (reference sequence). The CDR3 is 14 amino acids. The CDR3 nucleotides read TGTGCCACCAGCAGAGGAACAGGGGGGAACGAGCAGTACTTC. Amino acids: CATSRGTGGNEQYF.

CDR3 sequence: CASSLETGQGREQYF. The CDR3 DNA follows: TGTGCCAGCAGCTTAGAGACGGGACAGGGACGCGAGCAGTACTTC. This chain uses TRBV7-6 with TRBJ2-7; 9 nucleotides align to TRBD1. CDR3 length: 15 residues. Germline trimming cut 1 base from V and 6 bases from J; bases unmatched to any gene: 7. Germline-derived CDR1 and CDR2 are SGHVS and FNYEAQ.